A selection of T cell receptor beta chains follows, all from one sample in a study of cytomegalovirus exposure and HLA in healthy donors. Assay: immunoSEQ multiplex PCR; the TCRdb copy retains only in-frame clones and omits some. Altogether some 120,000 clones are present, under 90% being singletons, with the ten largest covering about 3%. The source material was PBMCs. The receptors stem from a young man in good health and CMV-seronegative. Each CDR3 is given with its conserved first and last residue. Fields, in order: J gene, V gene, clone size, CDR3 protein. Clone size is given for some rows only: seen once, a few or many times, or a class if the clone is expanded.

j_gene: TRBJ1-2; v_gene: TRBV7-9; abundance: -; CDR3aa: CASSRHLRTGGNYGYTF
j_gene: TRBJ2-3; v_gene: TRBV19; abundance: -; CDR3aa: CASSIDSPSDTQYF
j_gene: TRBJ1-6; v_gene: TRBV5-1; abundance: -; CDR3aa: CASSLDINNSPLHF
j_gene: TRBJ1-1; v_gene: TRBV4-1; abundance: -; CDR3aa: CASSQVGPLNTEAFF
j_gene: TRBJ1-3; v_gene: TRBV4-3; abundance: -; CDR3aa: CASSQDRTVGNTIYF
j_gene: TRBJ2-3; v_gene: TRBV4-2; abundance: -; CDR3aa: CASSQDSGGAGDTQYF
j_gene: TRBJ1-4; v_gene: TRBV6-5; abundance: -; CDR3aa: CASSYGQTGDAEKLFF
j_gene: TRBJ2-7; v_gene: TRBV11-2; abundance: -; CDR3aa: CASSYWDRGPEQYF
j_gene: TRBJ2-3; v_gene: TRBV4-2; abundance: -; CDR3aa: CASSQVESGRSYADTQYF
j_gene: TRBJ1-5; v_gene: TRBV19; abundance: -; CDR3aa: CASTGQGWSNQPQHF
j_gene: TRBJ1-5; v_gene: TRBV4-1; abundance: -; CDR3aa: CASSYDRGESQPQHF
j_gene: TRBJ1-3; v_gene: TRBV28; abundance: -; CDR3aa: CASSFLSGNTIYF
j_gene: TRBJ1-4; v_gene: TRBV6-1; abundance: -; CDR3aa: CASSEGARTNEKLFF
j_gene: TRBJ1-2; v_gene: TRBV7-6; abundance: -; CDR3aa: CASSAGGGRSYGYTF
j_gene: TRBJ2-7; v_gene: TRBV25-1; abundance: -; CDR3aa: CASEAGAYEQYF
j_gene: TRBJ2-3; v_gene: TRBV2; abundance: -; CDR3aa: CASSLQTGADTQYF
j_gene: TRBJ2-2; v_gene: TRBV5-1; abundance: -; CDR3aa: CASSLVAGGPTGELFF
j_gene: TRBJ2-7; v_gene: TRBV2; abundance: few; CDR3aa: CASSGAGSYEQYF
j_gene: TRBJ2-3; v_gene: TRBV28; abundance: -; CDR3aa: CASSIQGLAGERAQYF
j_gene: TRBJ2-5; v_gene: TRBV11-2; abundance: -; CDR3aa: CASSLGAGTTETQYF
j_gene: TRBJ1-1; v_gene: TRBV7-9; abundance: few; CDR3aa: CASSGRNTEAFF
j_gene: TRBJ2-2; v_gene: TRBV19; abundance: -; CDR3aa: CASSLVNTGELFF
j_gene: TRBJ1-2; v_gene: TRBV9; abundance: -; CDR3aa: CASSVDPTVNYGYTF
j_gene: TRBJ1-2; v_gene: TRBV10-3; abundance: few; CDR3aa: CAISESGGAAYGYTF
j_gene: TRBJ1-6; v_gene: TRBV5-6; abundance: -; CDR3aa: CASSRGDRVSPLHF
j_gene: TRBJ1-1; v_gene: TRBV5-1; abundance: -; CDR3aa: CASRTDRDTEAFF
j_gene: TRBJ2-4; v_gene: TRBV5-1; abundance: -; CDR3aa: CASSLAMTGVENIQYF
j_gene: TRBJ1-2; v_gene: TRBV27; abundance: -; CDR3aa: CASSAQRRGDYGYTF
j_gene: TRBJ1-3; v_gene: TRBV4-3; abundance: -; CDR3aa: CASSLRQGFGNTIYF
j_gene: TRBJ2-6; v_gene: TRBV10-3; abundance: -; CDR3aa: CAIRGRNSAHSGANVLTF
j_gene: TRBJ1-6; v_gene: TRBV19; abundance: -; CDR3aa: CASKVQARSPLHF
j_gene: TRBJ1-2; v_gene: TRBV4-1; abundance: -; CDR3aa: CASSQTSGGYGYTF
j_gene: TRBJ2-1; v_gene: TRBV6-6; abundance: -; CDR3aa: CASKPLLSYNEQFF
j_gene: TRBJ2-1; v_gene: TRBV6-1; abundance: few; CDR3aa: CASSEEDRYNEQFF
j_gene: TRBJ1-4; v_gene: TRBV7-9; abundance: -; CDR3aa: CASSLGQAGEKLFF
j_gene: TRBJ1-3; v_gene: TRBV2; abundance: -; CDR3aa: CASSVRGFGNTIYF
j_gene: TRBJ1-5; v_gene: TRBV28; abundance: once; CDR3aa: CASSPVGNQPQHF
j_gene: TRBJ2-3; v_gene: TRBV4-3; abundance: -; CDR3aa: CASSQDLVGDRTDTQYF
j_gene: TRBJ1-2; v_gene: TRBV11-2; abundance: -; CDR3aa: CASSPGQGNLYGYTF
j_gene: TRBJ2-7; v_gene: TRBV6-5; abundance: -; CDR3aa: CASKGLSYEQYF
j_gene: TRBJ1-5; v_gene: TRBV18; abundance: -; CDR3aa: CASSQETGVSNQPQHF
j_gene: TRBJ2-1; v_gene: TRBV5-1; abundance: -; CDR3aa: CASSSQGPANEQFF
j_gene: TRBJ1-6; v_gene: TRBV5-1; abundance: -; CDR3aa: CASSLVSSSYNSPLHF
j_gene: TRBJ2-1; v_gene: TRBV7-9; abundance: once; CDR3aa: CASRPTPYNEQFF
j_gene: TRBJ2-3; v_gene: TRBV7-9; abundance: -; CDR3aa: CASSATGGADTQYF
j_gene: TRBJ2-1; v_gene: TRBV11-3; abundance: -; CDR3aa: CASSSSDEQFF
j_gene: TRBJ1-1; v_gene: TRBV25-1; abundance: once; CDR3aa: CASGHRADTEAFF
j_gene: TRBJ1-2; v_gene: TRBV9; abundance: -; CDR3aa: CASSVLGQGSYGYTF
j_gene: TRBJ1-4; v_gene: TRBV10-3; abundance: -; CDR3aa: CAISSPNEKLFF
j_gene: TRBJ2-7; v_gene: TRBV5-1; abundance: -; CDR3aa: CASSLATASSYEQYF
j_gene: TRBJ2-7; v_gene: TRBV2; abundance: -; CDR3aa: CASKGYPGPYEQYF
j_gene: TRBJ1-2; v_gene: TRBV5-1; abundance: -; CDR3aa: CASSLVSGGSGYTF
j_gene: TRBJ1-5; v_gene: TRBV19; abundance: -; CDR3aa: CASSIVGGLGQPQHF
j_gene: TRBJ1-2; v_gene: TRBV6-5; abundance: -; CDR3aa: CASSYVRGRGGYTF
j_gene: TRBJ2-7; v_gene: TRBV6-1; abundance: once; CDR3aa: CASSRTRLDEQYF
j_gene: TRBJ1-5; v_gene: TRBV18; abundance: -; CDR3aa: CASSPRRGDEPQHF
j_gene: TRBJ2-7; v_gene: TRBV9; abundance: -; CDR3aa: CASSGQGQGVPSSYEQYF
j_gene: TRBJ2-2; v_gene: TRBV5-4; abundance: -; CDR3aa: CASSPSPGSTGELFF
j_gene: TRBJ1-5; v_gene: TRBV7-6; abundance: -; CDR3aa: CASSLGQGAYQPQHF